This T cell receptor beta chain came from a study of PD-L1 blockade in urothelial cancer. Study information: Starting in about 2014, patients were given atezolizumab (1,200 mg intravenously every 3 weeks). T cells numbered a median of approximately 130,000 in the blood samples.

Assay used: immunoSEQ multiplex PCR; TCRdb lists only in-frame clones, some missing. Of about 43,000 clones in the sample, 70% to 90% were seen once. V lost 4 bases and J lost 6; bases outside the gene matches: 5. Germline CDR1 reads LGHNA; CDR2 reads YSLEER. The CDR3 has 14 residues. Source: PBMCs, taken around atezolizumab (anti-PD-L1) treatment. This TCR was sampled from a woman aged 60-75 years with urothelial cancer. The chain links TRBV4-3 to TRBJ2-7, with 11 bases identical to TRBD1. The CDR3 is CASSPGTGGSEQYF. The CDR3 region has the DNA TGCGCCAGCAGCCCAGGGACAGGGGGGAGCGAGCAGTACTTC.